Following are 8 T cell receptor beta chains from one sample sequenced in a study of molecular identifiers for immune sequencing clone quantification. TCRdb recomputed calls from the PCR reads with MiXCR, one row per CDR3 protein. Counted here are 350,000 or so distinct CDR3 sequences, over 20% occurring once; the ten biggest clones make up 0.81%. Sequenced material: naive CD8+ T cells from blood, with Jurkat cell RNA spiked in. Documented subset: FACS-sorted CD8+CD4-CCR7+CD45RA+ naive T cells. All receptors come from a human donor in good health. Some libraries in this study had Jurkat cell RNA spiked in.

For this clonotype: This may come from a read error, since a much larger clone is one base off. The chain has TRBV6-2 or TRBV6-3 and TRBJ2-1; perhaps TRBD2 as D (6 bases). This CDR3 is 13 amino acids long. Germline CDR1 is MNHEY and CDR2 is SVGEGT. CDR3 amino acids: CACSQQQEGEQFF. Written as DNA, the CDR3 is TGTGCCTGCAGTCAACAGCAGGAGGGTGAGCAGTTCTTC.

As to this clonotype: A much bigger clone sits one base away, suggesting this may be a read error. The conserved closing phenylalanine or tryptophan is absent in this CDR3, likely reflecting a read error. V usage is TRBV27 and J usage is TRBJ1-5; D is perhaps TRBD1 (6 bases). Per the germline V gene, CDR1 is MNHEY and CDR2 is SMNVEV (reference sequence). V lost 2 bases and J 2 bases, leaving 13 bases between the germline ends. The CDR3 is 16 residues long. This CDR3 is CASSLGGAIGNQPQHS. The CDR3 DNA follows: TGTGCCAGCAGTTTAGGGGGGGCGATCGGCAATCAGCCCCAGCATTCT.

In this sample, this clonotype turned up many times. This chain uses TRBV6-5 with TRBJ2-3, with unresolved D. Germline CDR1 is MNHEY and CDR2 is SVGAGI. Trimming pared 0 bases from V and 1 base from J, leaving 8 bases between. The CDR3 spans 15 residues. The CDR3 DNA reads TGTGCCAGCAGTTACTCGAAGGCGGGCACAGATACGCAGTATTTT. Protein sequence: CASSYSKAGTDTQYF.

This clonotype was counted a few times. V and J are TRBV7-9 and TRBJ2-1, with TRBD2 identical over 8 bases. The CDR3 extends over 15 amino acids. With 4 bases clipped from V and 5 bases from J, the junction kept 7 bases outside the gene matches. Germline V gene data show CDR1 as SEHNR and CDR2 as FQNEAQ (reference sequence). CDR3 sequence: CASSSPGGVNNEQFF. DNA for the CDR3: TGTGCCAGCAGCTCCCCGGGGGGGGTAAACAATGAGCAGTTCTTC.

As concerns this clonotype: This may be a read error: a much more frequent sequence differs by one nucleotide. This chain uses TRBV13 with TRBJ1-5; tentative D call: TRBD1 (5 bases). Germline values: CDR1 PRHDT, CDR2 FYEKMQ (reference sequence). This CDR3 spans 15 amino acids. The CDR3 DNA follows: TGTGCCAGCGGCTTAGGGGTAGATAGCAATCAGCCCCAGCATTTT. It codes for CASGLGVDSNQPQHF.

This clonotype was observed a handful of times. V gene TRBV20-1 combines with J gene TRBJ2-1; no clear D. The CDR3 consists of 11 residues. The germline V and J ends were trimmed by 6 bases and 5 bases, with 8 bases remaining between them. The germline V gene has CDR1 DFQATT and CDR2 SNEGSKA (reference sequence). This CDR3 is CSAIQDNEQFF. The CDR3 coding sequence is TGCAGTGCAATTCAGGACAATGAGCAGTTCTTC.

In its sample, this clonotype was seen many times. This chain uses TRBV24-1 with TRBJ2-1; no firm D call. The V end was cut by 0 bases, the J end by 9 bases, with 8 bases between. CDR3 length equals 13 residues. The germline gives CDR1 KGHDR, CDR2 SFDVKD. The CDR3 sequence is CATSDLGVFEQFF. CDR3 nucleotides: TGTGCCACCAGTGATTTGGGGGTTTTTGAGCAGTTCTTC.

The chain has TRBV2 and TRBJ2-5, with D possibly matching TRBD1 (6 bases). CDR3 size: 14 residues. CDR1 SNHLY and CDR2 FYNNEI come from the germline V gene. V lost 4 bases and J lost 3, with 12 bases in between. CDR3 loop: CASSVDSTKETQYF. The CDR3 DNA reads as TGTGCCAGCAGTGTGGACAGCACAAAAGAGACCCAGTACTTC.